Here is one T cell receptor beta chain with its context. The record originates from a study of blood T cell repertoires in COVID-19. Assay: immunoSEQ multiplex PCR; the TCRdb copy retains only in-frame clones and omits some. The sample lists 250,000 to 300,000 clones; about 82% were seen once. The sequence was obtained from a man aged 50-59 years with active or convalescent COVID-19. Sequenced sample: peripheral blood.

The CDR3 DNA is TGTGCCAGTAGTATAGGGGACATCACAGATACGCAGTATTTT. Its protein is CASSIGDITDTQYF. The chain recombines TRBV19 with TRBJ2-3; D is possibly TRBD1 (6 bases). The CDR3 spans 14 residues. V lost 1 base to trimming and J lost 2 bases, with 7 bases between them. CDR1 LNHDA and CDR2 SQIVND come from the germline V gene (reference sequence).